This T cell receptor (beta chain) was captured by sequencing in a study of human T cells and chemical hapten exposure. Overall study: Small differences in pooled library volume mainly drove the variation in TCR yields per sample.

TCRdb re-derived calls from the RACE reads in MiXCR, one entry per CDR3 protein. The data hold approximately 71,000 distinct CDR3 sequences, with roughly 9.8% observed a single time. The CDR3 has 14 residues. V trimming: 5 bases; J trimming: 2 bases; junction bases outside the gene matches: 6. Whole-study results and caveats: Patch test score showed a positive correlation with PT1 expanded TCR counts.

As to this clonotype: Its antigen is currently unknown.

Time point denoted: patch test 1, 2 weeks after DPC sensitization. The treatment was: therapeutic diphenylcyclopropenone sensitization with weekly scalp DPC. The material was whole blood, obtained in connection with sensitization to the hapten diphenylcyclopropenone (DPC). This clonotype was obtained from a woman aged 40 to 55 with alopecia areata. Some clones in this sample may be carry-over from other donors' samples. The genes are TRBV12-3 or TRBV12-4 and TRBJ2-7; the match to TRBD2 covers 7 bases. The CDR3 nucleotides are TGTGCCAGCAGTCTTAGCGGGTCAACCTACGAGCAGTACTTC. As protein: CASSLSGSTYEQYF.